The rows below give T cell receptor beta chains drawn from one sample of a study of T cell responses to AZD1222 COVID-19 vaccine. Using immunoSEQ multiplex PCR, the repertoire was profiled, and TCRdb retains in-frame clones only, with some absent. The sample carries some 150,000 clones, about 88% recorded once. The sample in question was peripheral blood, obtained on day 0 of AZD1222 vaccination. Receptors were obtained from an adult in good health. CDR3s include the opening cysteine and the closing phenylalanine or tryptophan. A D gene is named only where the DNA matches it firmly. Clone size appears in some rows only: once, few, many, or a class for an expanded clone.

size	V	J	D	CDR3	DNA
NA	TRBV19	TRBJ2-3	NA	CASKSSDRTDTQYF	TGTGCCAGTAAATCATCAGACCGCACAGATACGCAGTATTTT
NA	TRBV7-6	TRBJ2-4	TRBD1	CASSHTLPHTQGNRNIQYF	TGTGCCAGCAGCCACACACTCCCCCACACACAGGGGAATAGGAACATTCAGTACTTC
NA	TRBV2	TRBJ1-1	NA	CASLGELNTEAFF	TGTGCCAGCCTTGGGGAACTGAACACTGAAGCTTTCTTT
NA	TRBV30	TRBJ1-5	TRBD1	CAWSPGQGIQPQHF	TGTGCCTGGAGTCCGGGACAGGGTATTCAGCCCCAGCATTTT
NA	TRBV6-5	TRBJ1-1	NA	CASSRLLTNEAFF	TGTGCCAGCAGTCGACTTCTGACGAATGAAGCTTTCTTT
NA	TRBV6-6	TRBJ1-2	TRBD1	CASSYSRQGANYGYTF	TGTGCCAGCAGTTACTCGCGACAGGGGGCGAACTATGGCTACACCTTC
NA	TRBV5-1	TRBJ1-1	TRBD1	CASSLGPGQGGIAEAFF	TGCGCCAGCAGCTTGGGGCCGGGACAGGGAGGAATTGCTGAAGCTTTCTTT
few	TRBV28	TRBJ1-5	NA	CASSLAGASNQPQHF	TGTGCCAGCAGTTTGGCGGGGGCTTCTAATCAGCCCCAGCATTTT
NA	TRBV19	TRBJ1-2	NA	CASSIGGGARSYGYTF	TGTGCCAGTAGTATAGGAGGGGGGGCGCGAAGCTATGGCTACACCTTC
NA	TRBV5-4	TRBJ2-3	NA	CASSLGILTPTDTQYF	TGTGCCAGCAGCTTGGGGATCCTCACCCCCACAGATACGCAGTATTTT
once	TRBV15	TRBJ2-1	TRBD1	CATSRERTPDRGTIGYNEQFF	TGTGCCACCAGCAGAGAAAGGACGCCAGACAGGGGGACTATCGGCTACAATGAGCAGTTCTTC
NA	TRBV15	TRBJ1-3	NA	CATSRDRGNTIYF	TGTGCCACCAGCAGGGATCGCGGAAACACCATATATTTT
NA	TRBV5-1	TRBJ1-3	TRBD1	CASSNRGGAGNTIYF	TGCGCCAGCAGCAACAGGGGTGGTGCTGGAAACACCATATATTTT
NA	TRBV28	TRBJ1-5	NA	CASTENGQPQHF	TGTGCCAGCACCGAAAATGGTCAGCCCCAGCATTTT
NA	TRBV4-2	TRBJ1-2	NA	CASSLGNYGYTF	TGTGCCAGCAGCCTAGGGAATTATGGCTACACCTTC
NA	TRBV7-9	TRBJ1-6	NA	CASSLAFGDRASYNSPLHF	TGTGCCAGCAGCTTAGCGTTCGGGGATCGAGCCTCCTATAATTCACCCCTCCACTTT
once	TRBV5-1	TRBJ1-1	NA	CASGLPSTGGWNTEAFF	TGCGCCAGCGGCCTCCCTTCCACGGGCGGCTGGAACACTGAAGCTTTCTTT
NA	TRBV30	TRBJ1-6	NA	CAWSLWSPLHF	TGTGCCTGGAGTCTGTGGTCACCCCTCCACTTT
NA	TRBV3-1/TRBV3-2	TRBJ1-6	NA	CASGEGVRSPLHF	TGTGCCAGCGGCGAAGGAGTCCGTTCACCCCTCCACTTT
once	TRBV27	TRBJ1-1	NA	CASSEAEPSLVNTEAFF	TGTGCCAGCAGTGAGGCGGAACCCTCCCTGGTGAACACTGAAGCTTTCTTT
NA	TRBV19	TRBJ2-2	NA	CASSVLLPNTGELFF	TGTGCCAGTAGTGTGCTTCTTCCGAACACCGGGGAGCTGTTTTTT
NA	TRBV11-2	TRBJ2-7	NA	CASILHSGSSYEQYF	TGTGCCAGCATCCTCCATAGCGGTAGCTCCTACGAGCAGTACTTC
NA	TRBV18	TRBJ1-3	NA	CASSRNDRTGNTIYF	TGTGCCAGCTCCCGTAATGACAGGACTGGAAACACCATATATTTT
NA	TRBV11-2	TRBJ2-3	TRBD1	CASSPGQGNPDTQYF	TGTGCCAGCAGCCCCGGACAGGGGAATCCAGATACGCAGTATTTT
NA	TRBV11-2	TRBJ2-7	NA	CASSSSHGGSTSYEQYF	TGTGCCAGCAGCTCGTCACACGGCGGTTCGACTTCCTACGAGCAGTACTTC
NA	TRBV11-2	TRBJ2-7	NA	CASSLVFQSYEQYF	TGTGCCAGCAGCTTAGTATTTCAGAGCTACGAGCAGTACTTC
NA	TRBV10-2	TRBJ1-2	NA	CATGAFYGYTF	TGCGCCACCGGGGCTTTCTATGGCTACACCTTC
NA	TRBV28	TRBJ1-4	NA	CASKVHFKKLFF	TGTGCCAGCAAGGTGCATTTCAAAAAACTGTTTTTT
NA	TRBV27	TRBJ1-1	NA	CASSSIAEAAFF	TGTGCCAGCAGTTCGATAGCAGAGGCAGCTTTCTTT
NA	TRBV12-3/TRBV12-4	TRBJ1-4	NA	CASSFGGKLFF	TGTGCCAGCAGTTTTGGGGGGAAACTGTTTTTT
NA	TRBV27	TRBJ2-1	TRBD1	CASSLSWRGRTGGFNEQFF	TGTGCCAGCAGTTTATCGTGGCGTGGTAGGACAGGGGGTTTCAATGAGCAGTTCTTC
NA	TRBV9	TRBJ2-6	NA	CASSVEEGRANVLTF	TGTGCCAGCAGCGTAGAAGAGGGGCGGGCCAACGTCCTGACTTTC
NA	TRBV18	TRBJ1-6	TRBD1	CASSPLGPRQGTVYDSPLHF	TGTGCCAGCTCACCACTCGGACCAAGACAGGGGACAGTATATGATTCACCCCTCCACTTT
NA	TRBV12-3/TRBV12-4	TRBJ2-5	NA	CASSPALVETQYF	TGTGCCAGCAGCCCCGCTCTAGTGGAGACCCAGTACTTC
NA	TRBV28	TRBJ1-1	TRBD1	CATHTHRGTEAFF	TGTGCCACCCATACCCACAGGGGCACTGAAGCTTTCTTT
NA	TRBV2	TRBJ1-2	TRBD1	CASSDWDRVRGYTF	TGTGCCAGCAGTGATTGGGACAGGGTACGTGGCTACACCTTC
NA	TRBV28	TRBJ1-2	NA	CASRSSYGYTF	TGTGCCAGCAGGAGCTCCTATGGCTACACCTTC
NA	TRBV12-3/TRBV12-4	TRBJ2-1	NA	CASNRARDNEQFF	TGTGCCAGCAACAGGGCTAGGGACAATGAGCAGTTCTTC
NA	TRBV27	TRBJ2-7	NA	CASKTGTLTYEQYF	TGTGCCAGCAAAACCGGGACTCTAACCTACGAGCAGTACTTC
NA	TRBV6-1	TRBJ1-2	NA	CASSEQGYGYGYTF	TGTGCCAGCAGTGAACAGGGATACGGCTATGGCTACACCTTC
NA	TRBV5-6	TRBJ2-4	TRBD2	CASSGLAGVNEDIQYF	TGTGCCAGCAGCGGACTAGCGGGCGTCAATGAGGACATTCAGTACTTC
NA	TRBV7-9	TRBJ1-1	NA	CASSIQGEGGNTEAFF	TGTGCCAGCAGCATACAGGGAGAAGGTGGTAACACTGAAGCTTTCTTT
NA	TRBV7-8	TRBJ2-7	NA	CASSLLKGTSSYEQYF	TGTGCCAGCAGCTTACTTAAGGGGACATCCTCGTACGAGCAGTACTTC
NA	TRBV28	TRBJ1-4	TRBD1	CASSLQTGGAADEKLFF	TGTGCCAGCAGTTTACAAACAGGGGGCGCCGCCGATGAAAAACTGTTTTTT
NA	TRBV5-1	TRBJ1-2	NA	CASSLEVGRNYGYTF	TGCGCCAGCAGCTTGGAGGTCGGGAGGAACTATGGCTACACCTTC
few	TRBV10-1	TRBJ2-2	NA	CASSESWFTGELFF	TGCGCCAGCAGTGAGTCGTGGTTCACCGGGGAGCTGTTTTTT
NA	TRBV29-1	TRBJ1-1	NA	CSVLRGGVAPEAFF	TGCAGCGTTCTGAGGGGAGGGGTAGCACCTGAAGCTTTCTTT
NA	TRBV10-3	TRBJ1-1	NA	CAITSQGLTDEAFF	TGTGCCATCACCTCGCAGGGCCTAACAGATGAAGCTTTCTTT
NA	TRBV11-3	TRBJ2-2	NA	CASSRHSDPNTGELFF	TGTGCCAGCAGCCGACATAGCGACCCGAACACCGGGGAGCTGTTTTTT